This is a list of T cell receptor beta chains from one sample in a study of PD-1 blockade in classical Hodgkin lymphoma. Libraries were prepared by immunoSEQ multiplex PCR; TCRdb keeps only in-frame clonotypes and omits some of them. Of 9,500 to 13,000 clones in the sample, approximately 74% are singletons; the top ten hold about 3.1%. The source material was CD4+ T cells from blood, sampled before the fourth cycle of nivolumab. All receptors derive from a human donor with classical Hodgkin lymphoma. Both conserved end residues are trimmed from each CDR3. The order of the fields is V gene, J gene, clone size, CDR3 protein. The size of a clone is reported for some rows only, either as once, few or many, or as a class for expanded clones.

V: TRBV6-1
J: TRBJ2-3
size: NA
CDR3: ASSPRDRNTDTQY

V: TRBV6-5
J: TRBJ1-2
size: NA
CDR3: ASSYSKPGYGYT

V: TRBV30
J: TRBJ2-2
size: NA
CDR3: ACRQGFVTGELF

V: TRBV19
J: TRBJ2-5
size: NA
CDR3: ASSKGEQETQY

V: TRBV27
J: TRBJ1-2
size: NA
CDR3: ASSLSSGRYNYGYT

V: TRBV6-1
J: TRBJ2-7
size: NA
CDR3: ASSERPVISYEQY

V: TRBV28
J: TRBJ1-5
size: NA
CDR3: ASRGQMDQPQH

V: TRBV7-8
J: TRBJ2-2
size: few
CDR3: ASSLVETGRVRGELF

V: TRBV5-8
J: TRBJ2-7
size: NA
CDR3: ASSLWGTYEQY

V: TRBV15
J: TRBJ2-2
size: few
CDR3: ATSRDSGGAGELF

V: TRBV11-3
J: TRBJ2-2
size: NA
CDR3: ASSLSSGGRSGELF

V: TRBV5-4
J: TRBJ2-5
size: NA
CDR3: ASSIEDLQETQY

V: TRBV7-9
J: TRBJ2-1
size: NA
CDR3: ASSLVGLANNEQF

V: TRBV18
J: TRBJ2-5
size: NA
CDR3: ASSPISIARETQY

V: TRBV11-2
J: TRBJ2-7
size: NA
CDR3: ASSPLTGDLYEQY

V: TRBV18
J: TRBJ1-4
size: NA
CDR3: ASSPLRTGTTNEKLF

V: TRBV5-1
J: TRBJ2-1
size: once
CDR3: ASSLGGSSYNEQF

V: TRBV21-1
J: TRBJ1-5
size: NA
CDR3: ASSNKSSDRYYSNQPQH

V: TRBV6-1
J: TRBJ2-7
size: few
CDR3: ASTPRAGVYEQY

V: TRBV7-6
J: TRBJ2-2
size: NA
CDR3: ASSLRQGNTGELF

V: TRBV27
J: TRBJ2-3
size: NA
CDR3: ASSSWSADTQY

V: TRBV6-1
J: TRBJ2-1
size: NA
CDR3: ASSDPLAGEYDEQF

V: TRBV28
J: TRBJ2-7
size: NA
CDR3: ASRGTVYEQY

V: TRBV2
J: TRBJ2-2
size: NA
CDR3: ASRAGVSGELF

V: TRBV2
J: TRBJ2-3
size: NA
CDR3: ASSPWTWTGGTDTQY

V: TRBV27
J: TRBJ1-1
size: NA
CDR3: ASSRSGGTEAF

V: TRBV5-1
J: TRBJ2-7
size: NA
CDR3: ASRDSSYEQY

V: TRBV20-1
J: TRBJ2-5
size: NA
CDR3: SVAGETQY

V: TRBV4-1
J: TRBJ2-7
size: NA
CDR3: ASSQDRAGARYEQY

V: TRBV15
J: TRBJ2-5
size: NA
CDR3: ATSRDIWTPQETQY

V: TRBV6-1
J: TRBJ2-7
size: NA
CDR3: ASSELRVSYEQY

V: TRBV14
J: TRBJ1-3
size: NA
CDR3: ASSQSAATSGNTIY

V: TRBV19
J: TRBJ1-2
size: medium-sized
CDR3: ASNDAAYGYT

V: TRBV7-2
J: TRBJ2-5
size: NA
CDR3: ASSPPGGRQETQY

V: TRBV10-2
J: TRBJ2-7
size: NA
CDR3: ASSDEILYEQY

V: TRBV9
J: TRBJ1-2
size: NA
CDR3: ASSAPSDSSYT

V: TRBV2
J: TRBJ1-4
size: NA
CDR3: ATMSGTGSEKLF

V: TRBV1
J: TRBJ2-5
size: once
CDR3: TSRAGVGTQY

V: TRBV28
J: TRBJ2-4
size: NA
CDR3: ASSPLPQLDSNIQY

V: TRBV14
J: TRBJ2-7
size: NA
CDR3: ASSPTPGLVSEQY

V: TRBV6-1
J: TRBJ2-2
size: NA
CDR3: ASSAGRGARTGELF

V: TRBV7-8
J: TRBJ1-1
size: NA
CDR3: ASSYQRTNTEAF

V: TRBV28
J: TRBJ1-2
size: NA
CDR3: ASSLSSGVYGYT

V: TRBV29-1
J: TRBJ2-1
size: NA
CDR3: SVEAPLAGGGYNEQF